This T cell receptor (beta chain) was sequenced during a study of blood T cell repertoires in COVID-19. As for the study in general: Acute-phase and convalescent COVID-19 samples originated in the United States, Italy and Spain. PBMCs, B-cell-depleted T cells, or T cells provided the cDNA or gDNA that made up the material.

This clone has just one count. With 0 bases removed from V and 2 bases from J, the gap between germline ends came to 11 bases. The CDR3 has 15 amino acids. Germline loops: CDR1 SGHDT, CDR2 YYEEEE. As originally analysed: It was from reference gene primer amplification that nucleated cell counts were estimated. Repertoires were generated with immunoSEQ multiplex PCR, while TCRdb's copy carries only in-frame clones and drops some. The DNA was the basis for D and trimming; V, J and clone size are from that table. The repertoire holds under 45,000 clones, 75% to 90% seen once, with roughly a tenth in the top ten.

The origin of this receptor is a human donor in a cohort sampled during active COVID-19. Sequenced: peripheral blood. The chain couples TRBV5-6 to TRBJ1-2, with D tentatively TRBD1 (5 bases). CDR3 region: CASSLDRRGNYGYTF. CDR3 DNA sequence: TGTGCCAGCAGCTTGGACCGGCGGGGGAACTATGGCTACACCTTC.